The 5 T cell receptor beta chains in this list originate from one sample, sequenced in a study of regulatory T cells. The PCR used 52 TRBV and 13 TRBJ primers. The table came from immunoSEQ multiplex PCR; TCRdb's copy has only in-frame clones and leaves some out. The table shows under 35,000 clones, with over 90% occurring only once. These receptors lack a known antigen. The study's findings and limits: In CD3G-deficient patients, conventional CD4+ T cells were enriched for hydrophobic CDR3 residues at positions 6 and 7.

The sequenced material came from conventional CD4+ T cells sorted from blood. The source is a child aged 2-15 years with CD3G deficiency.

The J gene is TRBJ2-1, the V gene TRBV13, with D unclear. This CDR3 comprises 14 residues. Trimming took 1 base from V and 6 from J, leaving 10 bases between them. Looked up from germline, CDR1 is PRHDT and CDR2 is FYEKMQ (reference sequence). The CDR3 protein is CASSLAAGLNEQFF. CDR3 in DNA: TGTGCCAGCAGCTTAGCCGCTGGTCTCAATGAGCAGTTCTTC.

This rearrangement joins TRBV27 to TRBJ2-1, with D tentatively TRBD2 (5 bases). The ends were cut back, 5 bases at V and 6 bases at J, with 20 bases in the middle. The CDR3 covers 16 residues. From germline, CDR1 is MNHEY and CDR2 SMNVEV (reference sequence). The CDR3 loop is CASSPSLERRGNEQFF. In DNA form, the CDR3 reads TGTGCCAGCAGTCCCTCCTTGGAGAGACGGGGCAATGAGCAGTTCTTC.

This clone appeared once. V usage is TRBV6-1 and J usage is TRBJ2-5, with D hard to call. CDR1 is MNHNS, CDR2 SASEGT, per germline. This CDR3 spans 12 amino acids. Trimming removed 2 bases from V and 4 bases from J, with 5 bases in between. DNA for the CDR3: TGTGCCAGCAGTGAACTAGGAGAGACCCAGTACTTC. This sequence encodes CASSELGETQYF.

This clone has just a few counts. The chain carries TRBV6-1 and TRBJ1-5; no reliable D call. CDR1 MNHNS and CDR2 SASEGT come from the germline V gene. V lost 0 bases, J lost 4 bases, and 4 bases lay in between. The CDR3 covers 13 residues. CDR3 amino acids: CASSEALNQPQHF. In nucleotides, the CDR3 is TGTGCCAGCAGTGAAGCCTTGAATCAGCCCCAGCATTTT.

The DNA for the CDR3 is TGTGCCAGCAGTTTAAGTACTAGCGGGAGCAACGAGCAGTACTTC. This codes for CASSLSTSGSNEQYF. This rearrangement joins TRBV28 to TRBJ2-7, with 11 bases aligning to TRBD2. Germline trimming cut 2 bases from V and 5 bases from J; bases unmatched to any gene: 5. Germline CDR1 is MDHEN and CDR2 is SYDVKM. The CDR3 has 15 amino acids.